The text below deals with one T cell receptor beta chain. Its antigen is undetermined. The data were taken from a study of T cells in localized non-small cell lung cancer. Study-wide points: Longer overall survival accompanied higher blood T cell density. One tumor region alone was sequenced, and heterogeneity therefore remains possible. Detection in adjacent lung was observed for a median roughly 62 of the top 100 tumor clones.

Germline CDR1 is MDHEN and CDR2 is SYDVKM. The CDR3 sequence is 15 residues long. The V gene end was trimmed by 1 base and the J gene end by 2 bases; junction bases not matched to a gene: 5. Sequencing was performed with immunoSEQ multiplex PCR; in TCRdb, only in-frame clones are kept and a portion is missing. The sample carries 100,000 to 150,000 clones, roughly 90% recorded once. This sequence originates from a female donor over 55 with stage I lung adenocarcinoma. The genes are TRBV28 and TRBJ2-7; 7 nucleotides match TRBD2. Sample: peripheral blood, taken before any cancer treatment. CDR3 loop: CASSLYRGGPYEQYF. The CDR3, as DNA: TGTGCCAGCAGTTTATACCGGGGAGGGCCCTACGAGCAGTACTTC.